This T cell receptor beta chain was found in a study of blood T cell repertoires in COVID-19. In the original analysis: Amplified reference gene primers provided the basis for estimating nucleated cell counts. Clones were read by immunoSEQ multiplex PCR, and TCRdb kept only the in-frame ones, dropping some. Clone size and the V and J calls come from that table; the DNA yielded D and trimming. Of over 130,000 clones in the sample, roughly four fifths were seen once. CDR1 is MGHRA and CDR2 is YSYEKL in the germline V gene. V gave up 10 bases and J gave up 2 bases, with 19 bases separating them. The CDR3 has 15 amino acids.

Source material: peripheral blood. The chain uses TRBV4-1 and TRBJ2-3, with D perhaps TRBD1 (5 bases). The source of this sequence is a woman of 80 years or more with acute or convalescent COVID-19. Here the CDR3 reads CATWGPGSPTDTQYF. In DNA form, the CDR3 reads TGCGCCACCTGGGGCCCAGGATCCCCCACAGATACGCAGTATTTT.